These 8 T cell receptor beta chains came from one sample sequenced in a study of beta chain features in type 1 diabetes. The whole isolated RNA underwent reverse transcription, so sequencing captured expressed TCRB transcripts. Repertoires were generated with immunoSEQ multiplex PCR, while TCRdb's copy carries only in-frame clones and drops some. Of 250,000 or so clones detected, around 26% appear once; the ten largest clones hold under 4.5%. The specimen sequenced was central memory CD4+ T cells from blood. These receptors all come from a man between 25 and 39 years old in good health.

This clone was recorded many times. Additional DNA sequences in this sample encode the identical CDR3. The chain has TRBV7-9 and TRBJ1-6, with D unresolved. This CDR3 contains 13 residues. Germline V gives CDR1 SEHNR, CDR2 FQNEAQ (reference sequence). The V end was cut by 5 bases, the J end by 8 bases, with 10 bases between. The CDR3 DNA is TGTGCCAGCAGCCCCACACGGGATTCACCCCTCCACTTT. Protein sequence: CASSPTRDSPLHF. Filled out from reference TRBV7-9 and TRBJ1-6, the complete variable domain reads DTGVSQNPRHKITKRGQNVTFRCDPISEHNRLYWYRQTLGQGPEFLTYFQNEAQLEKSRLLSDRFSAERPKGSFSTLEIQRTEQGDSAMYLCASSPTRDSPLHFGNGTRLTVT.

This rearrangement joins TRBV14 to TRBJ2-5, with D maybe TRBD2 (6 bases). The CDR3 sequence is 14 residues long. V dropped 4 bases and J dropped 5 bases, with 14 bases sitting between them. Per germline, CDR1 SGHDN and CDR2 FVKESK. The CDR3 reads CASSRRRDGETQYF. CDR3 in DNA: TGTGCCAGCAGCCGCAGGAGGGATGGTGAGACCCAGTACTTC. Full variable domain (remainder filled in from reference TRBV14 and TRBJ2-5): EAGVTQFPSHSVIEKGQTVTLRCDPISGHDNLYWYRRVMGKEIKFLLHFVKESKQDESGMPNNRFLAERTGGTYSTLKVQPAELEDSGVYFCASSRRRDGETQYFGPGTRLLVL.

The table lists this clone with a few counts. The rearrangement uses TRBV7-2 and TRBJ2-3; 8 nucleotides agree with TRBD2. CDR1 and CDR2 from the germline V gene are SGHTA and FQGNSA. The CDR3 has 15 amino acids. Unmatched junction bases numbered 4, after V lost 5 bases and J lost 0 bases. CDR3 nucleotides: TGTGCCAGCAGCATTAGCGGGATAAGCACAGATACGCAGTATTTT. It translates to CASSISGISTDTQYF.

V usage is TRBV5-1 and J usage is TRBJ1-1; 11 bases fit TRBD1. Germline V gene data show CDR1 as SGHRS and CDR2 as YFSETQ. After removal of 2 bases from V and 5 bases from J, the junction contained 14 bases not matched to a gene. The CDR3 is 18 residues long. The CDR3 bases are TGCGCCAGCAGCTTTACTACCGGACAGGGGGCTATGGGAACTGAAGCTTTCTTT. Its protein is CASSFTTGQGAMGTEAFF.

The rearrangement uses TRBV5-1 and TRBJ2-2, with D perhaps matching TRBD1 or TRBD2 (5 bases each). This CDR3 has 15 amino acids. Germline V gives CDR1 SGHRS, CDR2 YFSETQ. Trimming cost V 0 bases and J 4 bases, with 10 bases left between them. CDR3 sequence: CASSLVPGTTGELFF. DNA of the CDR3: TGCGCCAGCAGCTTGGTGCCAGGGACCACCGGGGAGCTGTTTTTT.

A remark on this clone: Germline and junction disagree at one end, which may indicate a read error. J is TRBJ2-5 and V is TRBV7-2; TRBD1 might be the D (7 bases). The CDR3 is 16 residues long. Germline values: CDR1 SGHTA, CDR2 FQGNSA. The CDR3 region has the DNA TGCGCCAGCAGCCAAGAACATCAGGGGGGAGGAGAGACCCAGTACTTC. It is translated as CASSQEHQGGGETQYF.

This chain links TRBV29-1 with TRBJ2-3; no definite D call. From germline, CDR1 is SQVTM and CDR2 ANQGSEA. V was pared by 5 bases and J by 1 base, with 7 bases between. The CDR3 runs 12 residues. The CDR3 sequence is CSVSGRTDTQYF. The CDR3, as DNA: TGCAGCGTTTCCGGTCGCACAGATACGCAGTATTTT.

This clone showed up just a few times. The V and J genes are TRBV7-9 and TRBJ2-7; the D is unclear. In germline, CDR1 is SEHNR, CDR2 FQNEAQ (reference sequence). CDR3 size: 11 residues. V lost 5 bases and J lost 7, with 9 bases in between. In DNA, the CDR3 is TGTGCCAGCAGCCCACAAGTAGAGCAGTACTTC. Protein: CASSPQVEQYF. The full variable domain, completed using reference TRBV7-9 and TRBJ2-7, is DTGVSQNPRHKITKRGQNVTFRCDPISEHNRLYWYRQTLGQGPEFLTYFQNEAQLEKSRLLSDRFSAERPKGSFSTLEIQRTEQGDSAMYLCASSPQVEQYFGPGTRLTVT.